This T cell receptor beta chain appears in the sequencing data of a study of blood T cell repertoires in COVID-19. In the study overall: There were acute and convalescent COVID-19 samples, and they came from the United States, Italy and Spain. PBMCs, B-cell-depleted T cells, or T cells were the source of the cDNA or gDNA that made up the material.

The table came from immunoSEQ multiplex PCR; TCRdb's copy has only in-frame clones and leaves some out. The data hold 75,000 to 90,000 clones, with roughly nine tenths observed a single time. V dropped 3 bases and J dropped 7 bases, with 16 bases sitting between them. The germline V gene has CDR1 SNHLY and CDR2 FYNNEI. CDR3 size: 15 residues. The chain combines TRBV2 with TRBJ2-1, with D possibly being TRBD1 (6 bases). Sample: peripheral blood. This receptor was obtained from a woman aged 45-65 years in a cohort sampled during active COVID-19. The CDR3 protein is CASSEGPPRGNEQFF. CDR3 bases: TGTGCCAGCAGTGAGGGACCCCCGAGGGGGAATGAGCAGTTCTTC.